These T cell receptor beta chains were read from a single sample in a study of regulatory T cells in long-lasting Graves disease. One entry per CDR3 protein, called by TCRdb with MiXCR from the multiplex PCR reads. This sample has a few hundred thousand distinct CDR3 sequences; approximately 10% occur once, and the top ten carry 18%. The same data also contributed to another study, on T cells in Graves' hyperthyroidism and ophthalmopathy.

The material sequenced was peripheral blood mononuclear cells (PBMCs), taken at new diagnosis, from a patient treated with antithyroid drugs. These receptors originate from a woman aged 18-29 years with Graves disease. The CDR3 runs from the conserved cysteine through the conserved F or W. Each record gives: D gene, V gene, clone size, J gene, CDR3 length, CDR3 DNA, CDR3 protein. D genes are given only for firm matches. Some rows have no size entry. The others give once, few or many, or a class for an expanded clone.

.	TRBV6-6	many	TRBJ1-4	16	TGTGCCAGCAGTTACTCGATTTGGGGAAGAGGGGAAAAACTGTTTTTT	CASSYSIWGRGEKLFF
.	TRBV12-5	.	TRBJ1-5	19	TGTGCTAGTGGTTTGACCCGGACCAATTCCAGGGTCTCCAATCAGCCCCAGCATTTT	CASGLTRTNSRVSNQPQHF
TRBD1	TRBV9	few	TRBJ2-2	20	TGTGCCAGCAGCGTAGCCCCAAAGTCCCGGGACAGGCTGAACACCGGGGAGCTGTTTTTT	CASSVAPKSRDRLNTGELFF
.	TRBV20-1	many	TRBJ1-5	16	TGCAGTGCTAGCACAGGAGACAGCTATAGCAATCAGCCCCAGCATTTT	CSASTGDSYSNQPQHF
.	TRBV27	many	TRBJ1-5	13	TGTGCCAGCAGTTTAGTCCGGACGGCGCCCCAGCATTTT	CASSLVRTAPQHF
TRBD2	TRBV12-3/TRBV12-4	many	TRBJ2-7	16	TGTGCCAGCAGCCGGGGGGGTGGGACACCTTCCTACGAGCAGTACTTC	CASSRGGGTPSYEQYF
TRBD1	TRBV3-1	many	TRBJ1-1	13	TGTGCCAGCAGTTTGACAGGGGAGAGTGAAGCTTTCTTT	CASSLTGESEAFF
TRBD2	TRBV4-3	.	TRBJ2-2	18	TGCGCCAGCAGCCAAGAAGGGGGACTAGGGTCCTTCACCGGGGAGCTGTTTTTT	CASSQEGGLGSFTGELFF
TRBD1	TRBV20-1	many	TRBJ2-7	14	TGCAGTGCTGCGACAGGGGGCGCCTCCTACGAGCAGTACTTC	CSAATGGASYEQYF
TRBD2	TRBV7-8	many	TRBJ2-1	18	TGTGCCAGCAGCGTCGACTTAGGGACTAGCGGCGCCTACAATGAGCAGTTCTTC	CASSVDLGTSGAYNEQFF
.	TRBV12-3/TRBV12-4	many	TRBJ1-2	15	TGTGCCAGCAGAAATGCAGGGGCCAATAACTATGGCTACACCTTC	CASRNAGANNYGYTF
.	TRBV11-2	few	TRBJ2-2	15	TGTGCCAGCAGCGACGCAGCGGACAACACCGGGGAGCTGTTTTTT	CASSDAADNTGELFF
.	TRBV11-2	few	TRBJ1-6	16	TGTGCCAGCAGCCCCCGGACAGTAGCTGGATATTCACCCCTCCACTTT	CASSPRTVAGYSPLHF
.	TRBV5-1	many	TRBJ2-2	13	TGTGCCAGCAGTTTAGTGGGGGCCGGGGAGCTGTTTTTT	CASSLVGAGELFF
.	TRBV7-2	.	TRBJ1-1	13	TGTGCCAGCAGCTTATGGTTGGCGGCTGAAGCTTTCTTT	CASSLWLAAEAFF
.	TRBV12-3/TRBV12-4	.	TRBJ2-1	16	TGTGCCAGCAGGATACCGGGACAAAAGAATCCGAATGAGCAGTTCTTC	CASRIPGQKNPNEQFF